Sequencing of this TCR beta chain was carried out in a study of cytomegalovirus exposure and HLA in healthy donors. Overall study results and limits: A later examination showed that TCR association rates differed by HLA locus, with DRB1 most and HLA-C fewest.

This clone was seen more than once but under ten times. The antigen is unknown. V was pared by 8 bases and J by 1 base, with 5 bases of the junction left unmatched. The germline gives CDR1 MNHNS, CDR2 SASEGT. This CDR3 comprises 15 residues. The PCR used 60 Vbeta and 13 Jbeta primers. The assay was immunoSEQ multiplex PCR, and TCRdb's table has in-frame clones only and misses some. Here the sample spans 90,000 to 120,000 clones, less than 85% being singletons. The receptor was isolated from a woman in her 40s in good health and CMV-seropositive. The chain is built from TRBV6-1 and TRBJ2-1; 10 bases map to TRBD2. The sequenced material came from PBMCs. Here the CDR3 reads CASGASGGSYNEQFF. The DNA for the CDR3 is TGTGCCAGCGGAGCTAGCGGGGGTTCCTACAATGAGCAGTTCTTC.